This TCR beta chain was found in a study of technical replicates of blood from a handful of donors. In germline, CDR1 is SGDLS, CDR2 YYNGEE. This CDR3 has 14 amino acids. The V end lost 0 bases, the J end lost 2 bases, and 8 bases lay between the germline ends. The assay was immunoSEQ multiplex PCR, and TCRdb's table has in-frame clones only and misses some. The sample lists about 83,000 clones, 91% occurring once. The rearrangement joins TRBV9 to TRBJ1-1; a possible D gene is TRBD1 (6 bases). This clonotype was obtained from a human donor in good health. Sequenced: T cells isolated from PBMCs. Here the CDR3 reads CASSVGQVNTEAFF. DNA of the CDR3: TGTGCCAGCAGCGTAGGACAGGTTAACACTGAAGCTTTCTTT.